This TCR beta chain was captured by sequencing in a study of CD8+ T cells in alopecia areata. Treatment given: oral pan-JAK inhibitor, 5-10 mg twice daily. CDR1 and CDR2 (germline): SQVTM, ANQGSEA. CDR3 size: 13 residues. The V end was cut by 6 bases, the J end by 0 bases, with 11 bases between. Sequencing templates came from extracted RNA that was reverse transcribed into cDNA. Assay: immunoSEQ multiplex PCR; the TCRdb copy retains only in-frame clones and omits some. The sample holds about 270,000 clones, roughly 63% seen once. This receptor was identified in a human donor with alopecia areata. Sequencing used CD4+ T cells sorted from blood, obtained between weeks 51 and 54, from a patient treated with tofacitinib. The chain couples TRBV29-1 to TRBJ1-1, with a weak D call TRBD1 (5 bases). CDR3 nucleotide sequence: TGCAGCGTATGGGACGGGCTGAACACTGAAGCTTTCTTT. Its translation: CSVWDGLNTEAFF.